The present T cell receptor (beta chain) was sequenced within a study of cytomegalovirus exposure and HLA in healthy donors (dated by TCRdb to about 2017). With respect to the entire study: In an earlier analysis of roughly 590 of the donors, around 300 Gb of sequence data and 95 million to 130 million unique TCR beta sequences from about 180 million T cells were reported. An early release that covered about 600 HLA-typed donors contained about 290 gigabases of sequencing data and tens of millions of unique TCR sequences. Of the 350 to 450 genotyped donors, 75% to 85% were placed in the genetic ancestry cluster associated with self-reported Caucasian donors. The study was designed to test whether signatures of past pathogen exposure could be identified by cataloging public T cell receptors. The study used immunosequencing to profile the T cell repertoires of 666 subjects and linked those repertoires to cytomegalovirus serostatus. Along with the approximately 600-subject first cohort, a separate validation cohort of over 90 different subjects was used. The study combined high-throughput TCR immunosequencing, statistical association of individual TCRs with disease status, and machine learning to predict cytomegalovirus infection status. A later analysis re-examined previously published TCR beta repertoires from more than 650 donors and added high-resolution HLA genotyping to investigate patterns of TCR occurrence. In the later analysis, no new phenotypic data were used to find candidate immune exposures; instead, reliance was placed on TCR beta sequences and their occurrence across donors. An earlier analysis of more than 450 of the donors used high-throughput TCR beta sequencing to judge whether each TCR beta V gene segment behaved as functional or pseudogenic. Donor age, sex, ethnicity and CMV serostatus were compiled together with the repertoire data. A later genetic analysis used genome-wide SNP genotypes for about 65% of the roughly 670 donors, treating that subset as a discovery cohort. All discovery cohort repertoires had been generated on a single sequencing platform. Both class I and class II loci were covered by HLA typing, at four-digit resolution. Typing coverage varied by locus: 629-630 donors for A, B, C, DRB1 and DQB1; approximately 520 for DQA1; approximately 570 for DPA1; around 490 for DPB1. Roughly five DR-DQ haplotypes were handled as single units for association and clustering because linkage in the cohort was strong. Among around 400 genotyped donors of the cohort, an average of about 240,000 unique TCR beta nucleotide sequences were sequenced per donor, around 20% of them non-productive.

The library was made by the immunoSEQ multiplex PCR assay. For the multiplex PCR, a mixture combining 60 forward primers for TCR Vbeta segments and 13 reverse primers for TCR Jbeta segments was used. The CDR3 region of rearranged TCR beta genes was amplified from genomic DNA by a multiplex PCR assay. Amplified TCR beta libraries were sequenced as 87-base-pair reads on the Illumina HiSeq System. Processing in the source paper ran as follows. Across the 670 or so repertoires, a later analysis counted 75 million to 90 million unique TCR beta chains, approximately 12 million of which were shared by at least two donors. Raw reads were error-corrected and collapsed into unique sequences with a nearest-neighbor algorithm that merged closely related sequences to remove PCR and sequencing errors. CDR3 sequences were aligned to IMGT reference sequences to assign V, D and J gene segments. For a sequence to be retained, at least a six-nucleotide match to both a V gene segment and a J gene segment was required. Rearrangements were called productive when the CDR3 lacked stop codons and stayed in frame with V and J; all others were non-productive. Following IMGT convention, CDR3 was defined as the stretch from the second conserved V-encoded cysteine up to the conserved J-encoded phenylalanine. Sequences without an unambiguous match to a single V gene segment were excluded from the earlier analysis of several hundred of the donors. An earlier analysis of several hundred of the donors called V segments functional above 56.7% productive rearrangements and segregating when the between-donor standard deviation exceeded 5%. To diagnose cytomegalovirus status from the catalog of TCR beta chain sequences, a statistical classification framework was built. V and J gene assignment, in a later analysis, came from comparing TCR nucleotide sequences with IMGT/GENE-DB human TR gene sequences. The TCRdist pipeline was used in a later analysis to assign CDR3 sequences and most-parsimonious VDJ recombination scenarios. A later analysis defined each TCR beta chain by its CDR3 amino acid sequence plus V-gene family, and excluded reads lacking a unique V-gene family. A later analysis removed 550 to 700 highly shared, low-generation-probability nucleotide sequences to deal with suspected cross-contamination and a sequencing artifact. A later analysis calculated a clonal expansion index for each public chain from normalized within-repertoire ranks of inferred template counts. A later analysis computed generation probabilities with a VDJ recombination model fitted to out-of-frame rearrangements, and checked the results against IGoR. In a later analysis, hypergeometric tests were used to score TCR-TCR, TCR-HLA and TCR-CMV co-occurrence, with a repertoire-size bias correction applied to TCR pairs. To estimate false discovery rates, a later analysis permuted the HLA or CMV assignments 20 times. In a later analysis, co-occurring TCRs were grouped using DBSCAN, and TCRdist sequence similarity was added for clustering within HLA-allele-positive subsets. Repertoires with fewer than 30,000 or more than 120,000 public chains were left out of co-occurrence clustering, as were roughly five repertoires with anomalous nucleotide sharing. TCRdb carries this immuneACCESS record with in-frame sequences only. Its versions omit some clonotypes, under half of them owing to an unresolved V gene in the studies checked, with the rest unexplained. The DNA gave D and trimming, while V, J and clone size come from that table. The sample data list fewer than 200,000 clones, and about two thirds of these were observed just once. Of the sample, 4.5% is held by the ten largest clones.

The germline V gene (reference sequence) sets CDR1 to LNHNV and CDR2 to YYDKDF. The CDR3 holds 13 amino acids from the cysteine to the phenylalanine. Just CDR3 DNA is preserved here, 39 bases in frame from base 1. The junction shows trimming of 5 bases on V and 5 bases on J, plus 9 bases between the germline ends. On this clone itself: Its cognate antigen has yet to be identified. Nothing much larger sits one base from this clone, and base qualities are not available.

The cohort was made up of 650 to 700 healthy bone marrow donors. All cohort members were sampled while nominally healthy, although unrecorded immune exposures were likely present. The donor was CMV seropositive and was included in the group of 250 to 350 seropositive cohort members. A peripheral blood sample was provided by each donor, and peripheral blood mononuclear cells were used for TCR beta sequencing. The Qiagen DNeasy Blood Extraction Kit was used to extract genomic DNA from the blood cell samples. Points the paper makes about the study in general: Some IMGT-functional V segments, including TRBV6-2 and TRBV6-3, could not be told apart with the 87-base-pair reads, so those segments were excluded. Roughly uniform sequencing depth across donors was assumed in presence/absence analyses, although this assumption may not hold. A further reported finding was that TCR beta sequences accurately predicted the HLA-A and HLA-B alleles for most subjects in the first cohort. A later analysis found that HLA-associated TCR beta chains were more clonally expanded and had lower generation probabilities than equally common non-associated chains. Correlated functional status among segregating V segments might reflect linkage disequilibrium, but an unknown experimental factor could not be ruled out. Immune exposure information for the cohort was limited to CMV serostatus. In a later analysis, TCR association rates were found to vary across HLA loci, with the most associated TCRs seen for DRB1 alleles and the fewest for HLA-C alleles. In a later genetic analysis, fewer N-insertions in productive TCRs were reported among donors in an Asian-associated ancestry cluster than the roughly 640-donor mean. Because counts were too low, about 18 rarely observed V segments, including chromosome 9 orphons, were excluded from the earlier analysis of about 500 of the donors. According to a later analysis, parvovirus B19, influenza, CMV and Epstein-Barr virus appeared linked to several top co-occurrence clusters. In vitro tests confirmed that a few of the cytomegalovirus-associated TCR beta chains recognize cytomegalovirus antigens. An association between a missense DCLRE1C variant and V-gene and J-gene trimming of TCR beta chains was found in a later genetic analysis and replicated in an independent cohort. This cohort had only TCR beta chains sequenced, and the lack of alpha or paired-chain data limited which features could be detected. An earlier analysis of 587 of the donors showed that most TCR beta V segments appeared in productive rearrangements either about 87% or about 30% of the time, which broadly matched IMGT annotations. HLA typing was unavailable for some donors at each locus, so association tests used only the typed subset. When HLA alleles, especially DR and DQ, strongly co-occurred, TCR associations were difficult to assign to individual alleles. Most TCR sequences were observed very rarely across donors, whereas some public TCRs were present in many individuals. A cluster of highly shared sequence variants was judged likely to be a technical artifact of the sequencing pipeline. In both the original and validation cohorts, the classifier was reported to diagnose cytomegalovirus status with high specificity and sensitivity. In a later analysis, 16,951 TCR beta sequences were associated with specific HLA alleles at a false discovery rate of 0.05. The study gave a list of roughly 150 TCR beta chains associated with cytomegalovirus. The authors suggested that the approach could potentially be generalized to other disease states and immunological phenotypes. Most CMV-associated TCR beta chains appeared to be HLA-restricted in a later analysis, and the HLA associations seemed to be driven largely by CMV exposure.

Sequenced material: PBMCs. This chain joins TRBV15 to TRBJ2-2; the D gene is perhaps TRBD1, on 6 matching bases. The receptor comes from a woman under 30 in good health and CMV-seropositive. Here the CDR3 is given as CATSGGQTGELFF. The DNA sequence is TGTGCCACCAGCGGGGGACAAACCGGGGAGCTGTTTTTT.